The 16 T cell receptor beta chains below come from one sample, sequenced in a study of blood T cells in healthy people across ages. Through a sample-barcoded 5' primer and a J-beta primer mix, a second PCR was run for about 6 to 11 cycles. One entry per CDR3 protein, called by TCRdb with MiXCR from the 5' RACE reads. The sample lists around 1,000,000 distinct CDR3 sequences; approximately 38% were seen once. Sequenced: blood. The receptors were sampled from a man in his late teens or twenties in good health.

This sequence joins TRBV3-1 and TRBJ1-2; D not certain. There are 13 residues in the CDR3. Germline V gene sequence: CDR1 LGHDT, CDR2 YNNKEL (reference sequence). Trimming shortened V by 4 bases and J by 8 bases, and 14 bases separated the two germline ends. The DNA for the CDR3 is TGTGCCAGCAGCCTGAGGACCCGCTACGGCTACACCTTC. As protein: CASSLRTRYGYTF.

This clonotype was found a few times. The rearrangement joins TRBV20-1 to TRBJ2-3; 8 bases are shared with TRBD2. Germline V gene lookup returns CDR1 DFQATT and CDR2 SNEGSKA (reference sequence). V dropped 6 bases and J dropped 2; count of bases not matched to a gene: 7. This CDR3 has 14 residues. The CDR3 DNA is TGCAGTGCGGAGCGGGGGTGGTACACAGATACGCAGTATTTT. This translates into CSAERGWYTDTQYF.

This clonotype was counted between two and nine times. This chain uses TRBV20-1 with TRBJ1-1; D possibly corresponds to TRBD1 (6 bases). V lost 6 bases to trimming and J lost 0 bases, with 23 bases between them. Germline values: CDR1 DFQATT, CDR2 SNEGSKA (reference sequence). The CDR3 length is 17 residues. The CDR3 DNA is TGCAGTGCCCCCCTTACGGGGGCGAGAGGAGTGAACACTGAAGCTTTCTTT. Residues: CSAPLTGARGVNTEAFF.

The chain has TRBV5-5 and TRBJ2-3, with 10 bases fitting TRBD2. The CDR3 sequence is 15 residues long. J gave up 5 bases and V 4 bases, and 7 bases lay outside the gene matches. CDR1 SGHKS and CDR2 YYEKEE come from the germline V gene (reference sequence). The CDR3 bases are TGTGCCAGCAGCCGCTTCAGCGGGGGGGAAGATACGCAGTATTTT. This gives the protein CASSRFSGGEDTQYF. The variable domain in full, with the rest retrieved from reference TRBV5-5 and TRBJ2-3, is DAGVTQSPTHLIKTRGQQVTLRCSPISGHKSVSWYQQVLGQGPQFIFQYYEKEERGRGNFPDRFSARQFPNYSSELNVNALLLGDSALYLCASSRFSGGEDTQYFGPGTRLTVL.

This clonotype was counted a few times. The chain links TRBV5-6 to TRBJ1-5; D gene unclear. The length of the CDR3 is 16 residues. V was cut by 0 bases and J by 7 bases, with 17 bases left in between. Germline loops: CDR1 SGHDT, CDR2 YYEEEE. Written as DNA, the CDR3 is TGTGCCAGCAGCTTGGGGTATCGGGGTACTGGCCAGCCCCAGCATTTT. It yields the protein CASSLGYRGTGQPQHF.

V gene TRBV12-3 or TRBV12-4 combines with J gene TRBJ1-2; no clear D gene. V lost 3 bases, J lost 6 bases, and 17 bases lay in between. CDR3 size: 15 residues. The CDR3: CASSLGQGRPHGYTF. In DNA form, the CDR3 reads TGTGCCAGCAGTTTGGGCCAAGGCAGGCCCCATGGCTACACCTTC.

V gene TRBV25-1 combines with J gene TRBJ2-7, with D possibly called TRBD1 or TRBD2 (5 bases each). Germline V gene sequence: CDR1 MGHDK, CDR2 SYGVNS. V was pared by 2 bases and J by 7 bases, with 15 bases between. This CDR3 has 14 amino acids. CDR3 amino acids: CASSEDGDGAEQYF. As DNA, the CDR3 is TGTGCCAGCAGTGAAGACGGGGACGGCGCTGAGCAGTACTTC.

This clonotype was picked up a small number of times. V is TRBV12-3 or TRBV12-4 and J is TRBJ1-2; unclear D gene. V lost 1 base, J lost 3 bases, and 6 bases lay in between. CDR3 length equals 13 residues. In nucleotides, the CDR3 is TGTGCCAGCAGTTTAGTAGCAGACTATGGCTACACCTTC. It is translated as CASSLVADYGYTF.

The chain combines TRBV5-1 with TRBJ2-1; a possible D gene is TRBD1 (6 bases). The ends were cut back, 2 bases at V and 1 base at J, with 13 bases in the middle. Germline CDR1 and CDR2: SGHRS and YFSETQ. The CDR3 length is 16 residues. In DNA, the CDR3 is TGCGCCAGCAGCTTAGGTTTCAGGGGTTCCTACAATGAGCAGTTCTTC. Translation gives CASSLGFRGSYNEQFF.

The J gene is TRBJ2-6, the V gene TRBV7-2; perhaps D is TRBD1 or TRBD2 (8 bases each). The germline V gene has CDR1 SGHTA and CDR2 FQGNSA. This CDR3 spans 18 amino acids. V was pared by 4 bases and J by 0 bases, with 16 bases between. CDR3 sequence reads: CASSSGGTGSSGANVLTF. The CDR3 DNA reads TGTGCCAGCAGCTCGGGGGGGACAGGTAGCTCTGGGGCCAACGTCCTGACTTTC.

The chain joins TRBV2 to TRBJ1-6; possible D gene TRBD1, 6 bases. The germline V gene encodes CDR1 SNHLY and CDR2 FYNNEI. V was clipped by 3 bases and J by 7 bases, with 13 bases between them. The CDR3 spans 15 residues. The DNA of the CDR3 is TGTGCCAGCAGTGACCGCAGGGGTATGAATTCACCCCTCCACTTT. It encodes CASSDRRGMNSPLHF.

This clonotype was detected only a few times. This CDR3 reads CASSKGGDVYEQYF. In nucleotides, the CDR3 is TGTGCCAGCAGCAAGGGCGGCGACGTCTACGAGCAGTACTTC. V usage is TRBV6-2 or TRBV6-3 and J usage is TRBJ2-7; D is ambiguous. Germline V CDR1 and CDR2: MNHEY, SVGEGT. Trimming shortened V by 6 bases and J by 3 bases, and 15 bases separated the two germline ends. The CDR3 contains 14 residues.

This chain joins TRBV7-2 and TRBJ2-4; D perhaps matches TRBD1 (6 bases). This CDR3 has 16 residues. V was pared by 6 bases and J by 0 bases, with 15 bases between. CDR1 and CDR2 from the germline V gene are SGHTA and FQGNSA. This CDR3 is CASSSHEGVAKNIQYF. The CDR3, as DNA: TGTGCCAGCAGTTCCCACGAGGGGGTAGCCAAAAACATTCAGTACTTC.

This clonotype has more than one count but fewer than ten. V is TRBV6-5 and J is TRBJ2-2, with a possible D match to TRBD2 (6 bases). The CDR3 extends over 15 amino acids. Trimming removed 2 bases from V and 0 bases from J, with 7 bases in between. Germline-derived CDR1 and CDR2 are MNHEY and SVGAGI. CDR3 amino acids: CASSYGTANTGELFF. As DNA, the CDR3 is TGTGCCAGCAGTTACGGGACTGCGAACACCGGGGAGCTGTTTTTT.

V is TRBV27 and J is TRBJ1-2; D not resolved. The CDR3 runs to 13 residues. Trimming removed 6 bases from V and 3 bases from J, with 11 bases in between. Looked up from germline, CDR1 is MNHEY and CDR2 is SMNVEV (reference sequence). DNA for the CDR3: TGTGCCAGCAGGCCCGGAGGGCACTATGGCTACACCTTC. Translation: CASRPGGHYGYTF.

The chain has TRBV20-1 and TRBJ1-4; the D gene is possibly TRBD1 (5 bases). CDR3 length equals 14 residues. Germline V lookup: CDR1 DFQATT, CDR2 SNEGSKA (reference sequence). V was cut by 5 bases and J by 7 bases, with 17 bases left in between. Here the CDR3 reads CSALRDPNIEKLFF. The DNA for the CDR3 is TGCAGTGCTCTCCGGGACCCCAATATTGAAAAACTGTTTTTT.